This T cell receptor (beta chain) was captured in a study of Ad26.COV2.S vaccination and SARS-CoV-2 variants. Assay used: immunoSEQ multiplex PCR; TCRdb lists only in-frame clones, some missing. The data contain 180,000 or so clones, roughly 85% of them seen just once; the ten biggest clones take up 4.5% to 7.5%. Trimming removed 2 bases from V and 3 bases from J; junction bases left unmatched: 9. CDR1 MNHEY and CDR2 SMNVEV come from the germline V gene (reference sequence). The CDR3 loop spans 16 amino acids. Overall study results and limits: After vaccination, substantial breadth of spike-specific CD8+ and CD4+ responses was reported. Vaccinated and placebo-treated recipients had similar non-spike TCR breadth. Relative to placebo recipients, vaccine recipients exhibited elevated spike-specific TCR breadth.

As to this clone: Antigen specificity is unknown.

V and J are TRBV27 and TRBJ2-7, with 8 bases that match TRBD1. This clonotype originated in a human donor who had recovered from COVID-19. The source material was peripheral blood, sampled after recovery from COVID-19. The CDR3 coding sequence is TGTGCCAGCAGTTTAATCGGACAGGGTTTGAACTACGAGCAGTACTTC. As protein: CASSLIGQGLNYEQYF.